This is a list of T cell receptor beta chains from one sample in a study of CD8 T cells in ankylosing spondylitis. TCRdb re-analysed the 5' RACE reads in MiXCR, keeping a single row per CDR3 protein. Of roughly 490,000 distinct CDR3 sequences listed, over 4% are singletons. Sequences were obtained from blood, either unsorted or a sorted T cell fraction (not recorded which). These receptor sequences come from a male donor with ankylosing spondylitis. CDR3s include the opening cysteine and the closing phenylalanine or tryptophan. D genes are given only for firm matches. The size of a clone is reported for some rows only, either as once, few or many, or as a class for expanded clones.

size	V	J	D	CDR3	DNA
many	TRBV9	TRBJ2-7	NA	CASSPDRRVPYEQYF	TGTGCCAGCAGCCCTGACAGGCGAGTCCCCTACGAGCAGTACTTC
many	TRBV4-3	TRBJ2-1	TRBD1	CASSQDLGQGGNEQFF	TGCGCCAGCAGCCAAGATCTGGGACAGGGGGGTAATGAGCAGTTCTTC
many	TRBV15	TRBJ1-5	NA	CATSSARRGQPQHF	TGTGCCACCAGCAGCGCGCGTAGGGGCCAGCCCCAGCATTTT
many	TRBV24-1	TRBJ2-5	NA	CATRELGGETQYF	TGTGCCACCAGGGAGTTAGGGGGAGAGACCCAGTACTTC
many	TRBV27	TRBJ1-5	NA	CASAASNQPQHF	TGTGCCAGCGCCGCAAGCAATCAGCCCCAGCATTTT
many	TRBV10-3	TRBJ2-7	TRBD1	CAINRDRAYEQYF	TGTGCCATAAACCGGGACAGAGCCTACGAGCAGTACTTC
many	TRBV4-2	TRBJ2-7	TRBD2	CASRPSGRAFEQYF	TGTGCCAGCAGGCCTAGCGGGAGGGCCTTCGAGCAGTACTTC
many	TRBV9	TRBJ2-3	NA	CASSETDGSPTQYF	TGTGCCAGCAGCGAGACGGACGGGTCCCCCACGCAGTATTTT
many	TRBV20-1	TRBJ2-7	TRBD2	CSASAPPVYGTRHEQYF	TGCAGTGCTAGTGCCCCTCCGGTCTATGGGACTAGACACGAGCAGTACTTC
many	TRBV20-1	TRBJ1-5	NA	CSATQAGLLQPQHF	TGCAGTGCTACCCAGGCAGGGCTCCTCCAGCCCCAGCATTTT
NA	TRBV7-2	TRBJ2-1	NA	CASSLIAYNEQFF	TGTGCCAGCAGCTTAATAGCCTACAATGAGCAGTTCTTC
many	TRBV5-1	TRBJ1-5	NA	CASSLEGGLNQPQHF	TGCGCCAGCAGCTTGGAGGGGGGACTCAATCAGCCCCAGCATTTT
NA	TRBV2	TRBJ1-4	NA	CASIRAFGEKLFF	TGTGCCAGCATAAGGGCATTTGGTGAAAAACTGTTTTTT
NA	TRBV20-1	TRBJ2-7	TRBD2	CSAEGSGREAGEQYF	TGCAGTGCCGAGGGGAGTGGGCGGGAGGCGGGAGAGCAGTACTTC
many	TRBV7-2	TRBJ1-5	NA	CASSSDRNQPQHF	TGTGCCAGCAGCTCCGACAGGAATCAGCCCCAGCATTTT
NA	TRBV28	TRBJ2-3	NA	CASSLREFRTDTQYF	TGTGCCAGCAGTTTACGGGAGTTCCGCACAGATACGCAGTATTTT
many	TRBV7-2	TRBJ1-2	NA	CASSINGVGYGYTF	TGTGCCAGCAGCATAAACGGGGTCGGCTATGGCTACACCTTC
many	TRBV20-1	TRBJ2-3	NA	CSASIRGFITDTQYF	TGCAGTGCTAGTATTCGAGGTTTCATCACAGATACGCAGTATTTT
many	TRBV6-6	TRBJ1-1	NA	CASSYGRGTEAFF	TGTGCCAGCAGTTACGGGAGGGGCACTGAAGCTTTCTTT
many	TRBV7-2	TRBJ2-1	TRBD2	CASSPGLAGASEQFF	TGTGCCAGCAGCCCGGGACTAGCGGGAGCTAGTGAGCAGTTCTTC
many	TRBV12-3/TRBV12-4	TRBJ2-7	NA	CASSHAVTYEQYF	TGTGCCAGCAGTCACGCGGTGACGTACGAGCAGTACTTC
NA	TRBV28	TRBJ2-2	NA	CASSPTLGQNTGELFF	TGTGCCAGCAGCCCCACCCTAGGACAGAACACCGGGGAGCTGTTTTTT
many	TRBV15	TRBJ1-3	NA	CATSRAGGSSGNTIYF	TGTGCCACCAGCAGAGCGGGGGGTTCCTCTGGAAACACCATATATTTT
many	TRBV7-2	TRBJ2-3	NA	CASSFRSRPSTDTQYF	TGTGCCAGCAGCTTTAGGTCCCGACCTAGCACAGATACGCAGTATTTT
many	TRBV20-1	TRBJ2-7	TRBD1	CSASLSGTGGTNEQYF	TGCAGTGCTAGTCTTTCCGGGACAGGGGGTACGAACGAGCAGTACTTC
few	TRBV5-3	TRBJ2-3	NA	CARSPGTGITDTQYF	TGTGCCAGAAGCCCCGGGACTGGAATCACAGATACGCAGTATTTT
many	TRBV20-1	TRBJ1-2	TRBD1	CSASSTGLYGYTF	TGCAGTGCTAGTTCGACAGGGCTCTATGGCTACACCTTC
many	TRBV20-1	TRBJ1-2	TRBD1	CSARPREGAWGYTF	TGCAGTGCTAGACCCCGGGAGGGGGCGTGGGGCTACACCTTC
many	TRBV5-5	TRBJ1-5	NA	CASSLSGHEWPQHF	TGTGCCAGCAGCTTGTCAGGGCACGAGTGGCCCCAGCATTTT
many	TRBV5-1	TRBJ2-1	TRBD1	CASSPYLGQGYNEQFF	TGCGCCAGCAGCCCCTATTTGGGACAGGGGTATAATGAGCAGTTCTTC
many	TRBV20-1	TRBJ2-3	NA	CSAASYNTDTQYF	TGCAGTGCTGCCAGTTATAACACAGATACGCAGTATTTT
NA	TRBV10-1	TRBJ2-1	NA	CASSTNLNNEQFF	TGCGCCAGCAGTACCAACCTTAACAATGAGCAGTTCTTC
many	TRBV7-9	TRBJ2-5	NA	CASSLLRGSQETQYF	TGTGCCAGCAGCCTCTTACGGGGGAGTCAGGAGACCCAGTACTTC
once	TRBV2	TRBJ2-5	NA	CASSELETQYF	TGTGCCAGCAGTGAACTGGAGACCCAGTACTTC
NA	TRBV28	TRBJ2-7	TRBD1	CASRQEGAPYEQYF	TGTGCCAGCAGGCAAGAGGGGGCCCCCTACGAGCAGTACTTC
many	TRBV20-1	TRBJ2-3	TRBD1	CSARDHRGLTDTQYF	TGCAGTGCTAGAGATCACAGGGGCCTCACAGATACGCAGTATTTT
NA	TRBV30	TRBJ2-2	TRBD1	CASTPGQVNRGELFF	TGTGCCAGTACCCCGGGACAGGTTAACAGGGGGGAGCTGTTTTTT
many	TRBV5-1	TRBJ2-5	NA	CASRFGGGQETQYF	TGCGCCAGCAGGTTCGGGGGAGGTCAAGAGACCCAGTACTTC
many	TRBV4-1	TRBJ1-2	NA	CASSQGRDRNYGYTF	TGCGCCAGCAGCCAAGGTCGAGACAGGAACTATGGCTACACCTTC
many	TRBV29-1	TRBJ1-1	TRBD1	CSAPPAQGVTEAFF	TGCAGCGCCCCGCCGGCACAGGGGGTCACTGAAGCTTTCTTT
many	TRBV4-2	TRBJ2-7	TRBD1	CASSQYTGTGNFYEQYF	TGTGCCAGCAGCCAATATACCGGGACAGGGAACTTCTACGAGCAGTACTTC
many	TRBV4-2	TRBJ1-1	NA	CASSQDGRDELNTEAFF	TGTGCCAGCAGCCAAGATGGGCGGGACGAGTTGAACACTGAAGCTTTCTTT
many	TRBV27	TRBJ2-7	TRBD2	CASSPGTSGRGKYF	TGTGCCAGCAGTCCCGGGACTAGCGGGAGAGGAAAGTACTTC
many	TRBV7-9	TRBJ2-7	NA	CASSRMGYEQYF	TGTGCCAGCTCTCGAATGGGCTACGAGCAGTACTTC
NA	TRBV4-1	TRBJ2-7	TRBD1	CASSQDQQGIYEQYF	TGCGCCAGCAGCCAAGATCAACAGGGGATCTACGAGCAGTACTTC
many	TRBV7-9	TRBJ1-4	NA	CASSLYREEKLFF	TGTGCCAGCAGCCTCTACCGGGAGGAAAAACTGTTTTTT
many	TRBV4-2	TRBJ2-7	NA	CASSQGGGLSSYEQYF	TGTGCCAGCAGCCAAGGGGGAGGCTTGAGCTCCTACGAGCAGTACTTC
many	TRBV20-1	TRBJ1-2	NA	CSASATGEYGYTF	TGCAGTGCTAGTGCAACAGGCGAGTATGGCTACACCTTC
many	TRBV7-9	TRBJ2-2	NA	CASSPPVRDPGELFF	TGTGCCAGCAGCCCCCCTGTCCGGGACCCCGGGGAGCTGTTTTTT